The 10 T cell receptor beta chains in this list originate from one sample, sequenced in a study of T cells in localized non-small cell lung cancer. The data were produced by immunoSEQ multiplex PCR, yet TCRdb's version contains in-frame clones alone and is incomplete. The sample includes 100,000 to 150,000 clones, around 90% seen only once; the top ten take about 1.5%. The source material was peripheral blood, sampled before any cancer treatment. The receptors were sampled from a female donor at least 60 years old with stage I lung adenocarcinoma.

The V call is TRBV7-8, the J call TRBJ2-1, with D possibly being TRBD2 (6 bases). Germline CDR1 SGHVS, CDR2 FQNEAQ. Trimming shortened V by 6 bases and J by 7 bases, and 16 bases separated the two germline ends. This CDR3 region has 14 residues. The CDR3 here is CASRPMAAGNEQFF. DNA for the CDR3: TGTGCCAGCAGGCCGATGGCCGCGGGGAATGAGCAGTTCTTC.

The table lists this clone with a few counts. The chain uses TRBV6-1 and TRBJ1-5; 7 nucleotides align to TRBD1. There are 15 residues in the CDR3. Germline CDR1 reads MNHNS; CDR2 reads SASEGT. The ends lost 3 bases at V and 1 base at J; junction bases unmatched: 3. In nucleotides, the CDR3 is TGTGCCAGCAGTGAGGGGGACAGCAGCAATCAGCCCCAGCATTTT. Translation: CASSEGDSSNQPQHF.

V gene TRBV27 combines with J gene TRBJ1-4; tentative D call: TRBD1 (6 bases). Trimming shortened V by 5 bases and J by 8 bases, and 15 bases separated the two germline ends. The CDR3 contains 14 residues. Germline CDR1 reads MNHEY; CDR2 reads SMNVEV (reference sequence). CDR3 nucleotide sequence: TGTGCCAGCAGTACAGGGTTAATGTACGAAAAACTGTTTTTT. It codes for CASSTGLMYEKLFF.

The gene calls are TRBV5-1 and TRBJ2-7, with 9 bases lining up with TRBD1. V shed 0 bases, J shed 3 bases, and the junction held 13 bases outside the gene matches. Germline V gene lookup returns CDR1 SGHRS and CDR2 YFSETQ. This CDR3 has 18 amino acids. This CDR3 is CASSLESGQGGRGYEQYF. CDR3 bases: TGCGCCAGCAGCTTGGAATCGGGACAGGGTGGGAGAGGCTACGAGCAGTACTTC. The full variable domain, rest sourced from reference TRBV5-1 and TRBJ2-7, is KAGVTQTPRYLIKTRGQQVTLSCSPISGHRSVSWYQQTPGQGLQFLFEYFSETQRNKGNFPGRFSGRQFSNSRSEMNVSTLELGDSALYLCASSLESGQGGRGYEQYFGPGTRLTVT.

This chain links TRBV15 with TRBJ1-2; D may be TRBD1 (5 bases). The CDR3 covers 15 residues. The germline gives CDR1 LNHNV, CDR2 YYDKDF (reference sequence). Trimming shortened V by 5 bases and J by 2 bases, and 15 bases separated the two germline ends. CDR3 sequence: CATSRGGDLNYGYTF. The CDR3 DNA follows: TGTGCCACCAGCCGGGGGGGAGACTTAAACTATGGCTACACCTTC.

The CDR3, as DNA: TGTGCCAGCAGTTACTCCCCTGGGACACGGACCCACGAGCAGTACTTC. It translates to CASSYSPGTRTHEQYF. The genes are TRBV6-5 and TRBJ2-7, with D possibly matching TRBD1 (6 bases). Trimming left V 0 bases short and J 5 bases short, with 17 bases between. This CDR3 spans 16 amino acids. Germline CDR1 MNHEY, CDR2 SVGAGI.

The V call is TRBV28, the J call TRBJ1-5; perhaps TRBD1 as D (6 bases). V lost 6 bases to trimming and J lost 6 bases, with 18 bases between them. The length of the CDR3 is 15 residues. Germline CDR1 is MDHEN and CDR2 is SYDVKM. The CDR3 protein is CASSHPRRGGQPQHF. In DNA, the CDR3 is TGTGCCAGCAGCCACCCCCGCAGGGGCGGTCAGCCCCAGCATTTT.

The gene calls are TRBV7-8 and TRBJ2-3; D not certain. The V and J ends lost 4 bases and 6 bases respectively, with 14 bases between them. Germline CDR1 and CDR2: SGHVS and FQNEAQ. The CDR3 spans 14 residues. The DNA of the CDR3 is TGTGCCAGCAGCTACCAGGACCTCATCGATACGCAGTATTTT. This codes for CASSYQDLIDTQYF.

This sequence joins TRBV30 and TRBJ1-5, with D unresolved. V lost 1 base and J lost 3, with 10 bases in between. The CDR3 runs 14 residues. Looked up from germline, CDR1 is GTSNPN and CDR2 is SVGIG (reference sequence). The CDR3 DNA reads TGTGCCTGGAGTGAAGAACCTAACAATCAGCCCCAGCATTTT. It is translated as CAWSEEPNNQPQHF.

V usage is TRBV30 and J usage is TRBJ2-1; D unresolved. CDR1 is GTSNPN and CDR2 is SVGIG in the germline V gene (reference sequence). CDR3 size: 12 residues. Trimming removed 5 bases at V and 9 bases at J, with 14 bases between. CDR3 in DNA: TGTGCCTGGGATATGCTCGCTGGTGAGCAGTTCTTC. Its protein product is CAWDMLAGEQFF.